This T cell receptor (beta chain) was profiled in a study of blood T cell repertoires in COVID-19. In the source study's methods: Cell counts per sample came from amplifying reference gene primers. Only in-frame clones appear in the TCRdb table, and some are missing; sequencing was by immunoSEQ multiplex PCR. The V and J calls and clone size come from that table; D and trimming were worked out from the DNA. The sample carries some 250,000 clones, about 84% recorded once. The table lists this clone with a count of one. Material for sequencing was peripheral blood. The source is a man older than 75 with acute or convalescent COVID-19.

The CDR3 DNA follows: TGTGCCAGCTCAGGGGGACAGAGGAATGAGCAGTTCTTC. Amino acid sequence: CASSGGQRNEQFF. V and J are TRBV18 and TRBJ2-1; TRBD1 matches 7 bases. Per germline, CDR1 KGHSH and CDR2 LQKENI. The CDR3 totals 13 residues. With 5 bases clipped from V and 7 bases from J, the junction kept 5 bases outside the gene matches.